This T cell receptor (beta chain) was identified in a study of identical twins. TCRdb reprocessed the 5' RACE reads via MiXCR and lists one record per CDR3 protein. Found here are approximately 590,000 distinct CDR3 sequences, roughly 9.5% of them singletons; the top ten hold around 3%. The V gene's germline CDR1 is SGHTA and CDR2 FQGTGA. The CDR3 has 16 residues. Germline trimming cut 3 bases from V and 3 bases from J; bases unmatched to any gene: 6. This clonotype was seen a handful of times. This sample also belongs to another study, concerning yellow fever vaccine responses in identical twins.

Sequencing was carried out using PBMCs. The receptor's source is a woman under 30 in good health. This sequence joins TRBV7-3 and TRBJ2-2, with 8 bases aligning to TRBD2. The CDR3 protein is CASSLFPGGHTGELFF. CDR3 nucleotide sequence: TGTGCCAGCAGCTTGTTTCCGGGGGGGCACACCGGGGAGCTGTTTTTT.